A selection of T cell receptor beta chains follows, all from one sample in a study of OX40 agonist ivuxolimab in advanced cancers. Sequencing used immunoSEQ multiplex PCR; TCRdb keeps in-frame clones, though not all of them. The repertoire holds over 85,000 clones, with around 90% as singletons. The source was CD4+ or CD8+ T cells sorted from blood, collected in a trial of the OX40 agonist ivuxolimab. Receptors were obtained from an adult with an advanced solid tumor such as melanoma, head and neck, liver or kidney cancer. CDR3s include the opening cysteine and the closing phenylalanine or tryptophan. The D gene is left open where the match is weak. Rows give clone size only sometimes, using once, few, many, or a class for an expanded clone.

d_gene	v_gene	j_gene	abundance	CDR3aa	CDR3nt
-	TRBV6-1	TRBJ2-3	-	CASIRTQTRSDTQYF	TGTGCCAGCATCCGGACTCAAACTCGTTCAGATACGCAGTATTTT
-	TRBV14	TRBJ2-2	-	CASSQGQTYSAGELFF	TGTGCCAGCAGCCAGGGGCAAACGTATAGTGCCGGGGAGCTGTTTTTT
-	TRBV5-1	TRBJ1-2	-	CASRFSQEANYGYTF	TGCGCCAGCAGGTTTTCACAGGAAGCTAACTATGGCTACACCTTC
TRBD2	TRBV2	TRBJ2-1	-	CASSGLAGGTNEQFF	TGTGCCAGCAGCGGCCTAGCGGGGGGCACAAATGAGCAGTTCTTC
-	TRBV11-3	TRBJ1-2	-	CASSLGMANYGYTF	TGTGCCAGCAGCTTAGGAATGGCTAACTATGGCTACACCTTC
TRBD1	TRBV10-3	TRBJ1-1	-	CAISEYGQAGAEAFF	TGTGCCATCAGTGAGTACGGACAGGCTGGGGCTGAAGCTTTCTTT
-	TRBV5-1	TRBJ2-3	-	CASSMGPLGTDTQYF	TGCGCCAGCAGCATGGGCCCCCTGGGGACAGATACGCAGTATTTT
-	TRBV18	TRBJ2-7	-	CASSPQSVGGPYEQYF	TGTGCCAGCTCACCACAATCGGTGGGGGGACCCTACGAGCAGTACTTC
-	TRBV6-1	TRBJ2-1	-	CASTIQTGNEQFF	TGTGCCAGCACCATCCAAACAGGGAATGAGCAGTTCTTC
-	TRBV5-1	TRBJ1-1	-	CASSADGNTEAFF	TGCGCCAGCAGCGCGGACGGGAACACTGAAGCTTTCTTT
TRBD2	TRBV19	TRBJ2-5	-	CASSIRLAGGIETQYF	TGTGCCAGTAGTATTAGGCTAGCGGGGGGGATAGAGACCCAGTACTTC
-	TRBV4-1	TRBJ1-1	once	CASSPASIDRPNTEAFF	TGCGCCAGCAGCCCAGCCAGCATTGACAGGCCGAACACTGAAGCTTTCTTT
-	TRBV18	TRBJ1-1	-	CASSPSQADAEAFF	TGTGCCAGCTCACCTAGTCAGGCAGACGCTGAAGCTTTCTTT
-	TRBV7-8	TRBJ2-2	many	CASVSGTPTTGELFF	TGTGCCAGCGTCTCCGGGACTCCCACCACCGGGGAGCTGTTTTTT
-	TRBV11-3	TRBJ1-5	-	CASSLVPVRDFNQPQHF	TGTGCCAGCAGCTTAGTCCCCGTAAGAGACTTCAATCAGCCCCAGCATTTT
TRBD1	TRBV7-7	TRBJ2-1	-	CASSTGTGGNEQFF	TGTGCTAGCAGCACCGGGACAGGGGGGAATGAGCAGTTCTTC
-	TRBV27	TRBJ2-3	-	CASSLYKGDTQYF	TGTGCCAGCAGTTTATATAAGGGAGATACGCAGTATTTT
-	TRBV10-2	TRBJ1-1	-	CASSEYGGSWVTEAFF	TGCGCCAGCAGTGAGTATGGGGGATCTTGGGTCACTGAAGCTTTCTTT
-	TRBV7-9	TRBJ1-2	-	CASSLGILYGYTF	TGTGCCAGCAGCTTAGGGATTCTTTATGGCTACACCTTC
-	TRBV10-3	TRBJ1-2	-	CAISGQSRGDYGYTF	TGTGCCATCAGTGGGCAGTCGCGGGGGGACTATGGCTACACCTTC
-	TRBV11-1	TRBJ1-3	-	CASSLNGDSGNTIYF	TGTGCCAGCAGCTTAAACGGGGACTCTGGAAACACCATATATTTT
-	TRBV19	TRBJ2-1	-	CASSIPQGHEQFF	TGTGCCAGTAGTATACCCCAGGGGCATGAGCAGTTCTTC
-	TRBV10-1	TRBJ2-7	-	CASGVRSEQYF	TGCGCCAGCGGGGTCCGGTCCGAGCAGTACTTC
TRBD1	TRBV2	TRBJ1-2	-	CASYTDRVFGYTF	TGTGCCAGTTATACGGACAGGGTCTTTGGCTACACCTTC
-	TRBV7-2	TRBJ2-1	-	CASSNYYNEQFF	TGTGCCAGCAGCAACTATTACAATGAGCAGTTCTTC
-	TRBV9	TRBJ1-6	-	CASNLGSNSPLHF	TGTGCCAGCAACCTGGGGAGTAATTCACCCCTCCACTTT
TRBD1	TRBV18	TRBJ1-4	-	CASSNRGTNEKLFF	TGTGCCAGCTCAAACAGGGGGACTAATGAAAAACTGTTTTTT
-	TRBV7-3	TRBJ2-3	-	CASSLRGFGTDTQYF	TGTGCCAGCAGCTTAAGGGGTTTCGGCACAGATACGCAGTATTTT
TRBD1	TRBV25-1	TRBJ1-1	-	CASSEPLQGDTEAFF	TGTGCCAGCAGTGAACCCCTCCAGGGGGACACTGAAGCTTTCTTT
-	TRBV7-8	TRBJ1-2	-	CASSPDRSYGYTF	TGTGCCAGCAGCCCAGACAGATCGTATGGCTACACCTTC
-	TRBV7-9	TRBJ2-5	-	CASSSGLPQETQYF	TGTGCCAGCAGCTCAGGACTTCCGCAAGAGACCCAGTACTTC
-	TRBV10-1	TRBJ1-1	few	CASSPRGREAFF	TGCGCCAGCAGTCCTCGGGGCCGGGAAGCTTTCTTT
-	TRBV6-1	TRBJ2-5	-	CASSPMGGRETQYF	TGTGCCAGCAGTCCGATGGGGGGCAGGGAGACCCAGTACTTC
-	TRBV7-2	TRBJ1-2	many	CASSLFGRQLNYGYTF	TGTGCCAGCAGCTTATTTGGGCGACAGTTGAACTATGGCTACACCTTC
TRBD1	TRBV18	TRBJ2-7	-	CASSRSGQGLGEQYF	TGTGCCAGCTCTCGCTCGGGACAGGGATTGGGCGAGCAGTACTTC
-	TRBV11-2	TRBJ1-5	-	CASSQGAGNQPQHF	TGTGCCAGCAGCCAAGGGGCAGGGAACCAGCCCCAGCATTTT
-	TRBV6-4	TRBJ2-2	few	CASSPQAPTGELFF	TGTGCCAGCAGTCCTCAGGCCCCCACCGGGGAGCTGTTTTTT
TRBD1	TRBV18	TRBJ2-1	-	CASSPPFGTGGYNEQFF	TGTGCCAGCTCACCACCCTTCGGGACAGGGGGTTACAATGAGCAGTTCTTC
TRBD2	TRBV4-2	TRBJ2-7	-	CASSVTSGGSGSYEQYF	TGTGCCAGCAGCGTCACTAGCGGGGGGTCTGGGTCCTACGAGCAGTACTTC
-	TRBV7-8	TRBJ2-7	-	CASSSVGGATYEQYF	TGTGCCAGCAGCTCAGTGGGCGGGGCGACCTACGAGCAGTACTTC
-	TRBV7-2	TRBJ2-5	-	CASSLPGGTKQETQYF	TGTGCCAGCAGCCTGCCTGGGGGGACAAAGCAAGAGACCCAGTACTTC
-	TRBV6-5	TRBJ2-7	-	CASKKGATGGEQYF	TGTGCCAGCAAGAAGGGGGCGACGGGAGGCGAGCAGTACTTC
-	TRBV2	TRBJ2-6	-	CASSDWASLFQLGANVLTF	TGTGCCAGCAGTGATTGGGCTTCCCTATTTCAGTTAGGGGCCAACGTCCTGACTTTC
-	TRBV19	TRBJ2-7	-	CASTSGVGNEQYF	-
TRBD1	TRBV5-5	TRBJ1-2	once	CASSWGTGQDGYTF	TGTGCCAGCAGCTGGGGGACAGGGCAGGATGGCTACACCTTC
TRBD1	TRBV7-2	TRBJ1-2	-	CASSPDRDNYGYTF	TGTGCCAGCAGCCCGGACAGGGATAACTATGGCTACACCTTC
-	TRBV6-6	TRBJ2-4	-	CASSYSRDRKNIQYF	TGTGCCAGCAGTTACTCCAGGGACCGTAAAAACATTCAGTACTTC
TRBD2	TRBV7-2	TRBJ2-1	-	CASRSRGGRSNEQFF	TGTGCCAGCAGGTCGCGGGGGGGGCGGAGTAATGAGCAGTTCTTC
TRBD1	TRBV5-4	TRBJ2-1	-	CASSLRQGADEQFF	TGTGCCAGCAGCTTGAGGCAGGGGGCCGATGAGCAGTTCTTC
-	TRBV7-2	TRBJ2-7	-	CASSIRDTISSYEQYF	TGTGCCAGCAGCATAAGGGACACTATAAGCTCCTACGAGCAGTACTTC
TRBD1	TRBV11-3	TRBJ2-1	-	CASSSRDRDYEQFF	TGTGCCAGCAGCAGCCGGGACAGGGATTATGAGCAGTTCTTC
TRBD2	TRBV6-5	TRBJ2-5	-	CASSLTSEETQYF	TGTGCCAGCAGTTTAACTAGCGAAGAGACCCAGTACTTC
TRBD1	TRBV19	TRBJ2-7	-	CASGTGAYEQYF	TGTGCCAGCGGGACAGGGGCCTACGAGCAGTACTTC
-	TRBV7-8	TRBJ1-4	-	CASSFDPGTNEKLFF	TGTGCCAGCAGCTTTGACCCTGGGACTAATGAAAAACTGTTTTTT
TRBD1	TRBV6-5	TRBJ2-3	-	CASSYSQGMADTQYF	TGTGCCAGCAGTTACTCACAGGGGATGGCAGATACGCAGTATTTT
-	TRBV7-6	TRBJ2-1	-	CASSPAGRAHNEQFF	TGTGCCAGCAGCCCTGCGGGAAGGGCCCACAATGAGCAGTTCTTC
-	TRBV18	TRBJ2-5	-	CASSPAPTPETQYF	TGTGCCAGCTCACCCGCACCTACCCCAGAGACCCAGTACTTC
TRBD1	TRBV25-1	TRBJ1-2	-	CASSAGQGLANYGYTF	TGTGCCAGCAGCGCTGGACAGGGGTTAGCTAACTATGGCTACACCTTC
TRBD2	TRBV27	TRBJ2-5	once	CASRSPQRGIETQYF	TGTGCCAGCAGGTCCCCCCAGCGGGGGATAGAGACCCAGTACTTC